This T cell receptor (beta chain) was obtained from a study of CD8 T cells in Susac syndrome. The CDR3 covers 12 residues. Germline trimming cut 6 bases from V and 5 bases from J; bases unmatched to any gene: 7. Per the germline V gene, CDR1 is SQVTM and CDR2 is ANQGSEA. Random hexamers were used to reverse transcribe an amount of roughly 0.5 to 1 ug RNA. Using its own MiXCR run on the immunoSEQ multiplex PCR reads, TCRdb lists one record per CDR3 protein. The repertoire includes 150,000 to 190,000 distinct CDR3 sequences, nearly 97% of them detected once, and 0.14% to 0.15% sits in the top ten. This clonotype was detected only once.

The J gene is TRBJ2-7, the V gene TRBV29-1; 7 bases are shared with TRBD1. This clonotype was sampled from a human donor with multiple sclerosis. Sequencing used CD8+ T cells from PBMCs. CDR3 loop: CSVDDRDHEQYF. CDR3 DNA sequence: TGCAGCGTGGACGACAGGGACCACGAGCAGTACTTC.